The 13 T cell receptor beta chains listed next were all sequenced from one sample in a study of cytomegalovirus exposure and HLA in healthy donors. The study ran its PCR with 60 Vbeta and 13 Jbeta primers. TCRdb's copy holds only in-frame clones and misses some; the assay was immunoSEQ multiplex PCR. The data show 130,000 or so clones, with around four fifths seen just once and over 2% held by the top ten. Sequenced input: PBMCs. Every receptor here comes from a woman between 40 and 55 years old in good health and CMV-seropositive.

This clone was seen only once. The gene calls are TRBV2 and TRBJ2-7, with 7 bases matching TRBD2. The CDR3 has 13 amino acids. J gave up 1 base and V 7 bases, and 4 bases lay outside the gene matches. The germline V gene encodes CDR1 SNHLY and CDR2 FYNNEI. The CDR3 nucleotides read TGTGCCAGCATCGGGGGGAGTTCCTACGAGCAGTACTTC. Encoded protein: CASIGGSSYEQYF. The entire variable domain, with the rest obtained from reference TRBV2 and TRBJ2-7, is as follows: EPEVTQTPSHQVTQMGQEVILRCVPISNHLYFYWYRQILGQKVEFLVSFYNNEISEKSEIFDDQFSVERPDGSNFTLKIRSTKLEDSAMYFCASIGGSSYEQYFGPGTRLTVT.

V is TRBV9 and J is TRBJ2-1; 12 positions match TRBD2. Germline CDR1 is SGDLS and CDR2 is YYNGEE. J lost 6 bases, V lost 0 bases, and 10 bases had no gene match. This CDR3 region has 18 residues. The CDR3 is CASSVVELLAGGSNEQFF. In DNA, the CDR3 is TGTGCCAGCAGCGTAGTCGAGTTACTAGCGGGAGGAAGCAATGAGCAGTTCTTC.

V usage is TRBV5-1 and J usage is TRBJ1-5; no firm D call. This CDR3 contains 15 residues. Germline values: CDR1 SGHRS, CDR2 YFSETQ. V dropped 0 bases and J dropped 1 base, with 8 bases sitting between them. The DNA for the CDR3 is TGCGCCAGCAGCTTGGATGCGGGGAGCAATCAGCCCCAGCATTTT. Its translation is CASSLDAGSNQPQHF.

The rearrangement uses TRBV6-6 and TRBJ2-7; the match to TRBD1 covers 10 bases. The CDR3 loop spans 14 amino acids. V was clipped by 2 bases and J by 9 bases; unmatched bases: 7. CDR1 and CDR2 from the germline V gene are MNHNY and SVGAGI (reference sequence). The CDR3 protein is CASSYGTGECRQYF. The CDR3 nucleotides are TGTGCCAGCAGTTACGGGACAGGGGAGTGTCGGCAGTACTTC.

The J gene is TRBJ1-2, the V gene TRBV4-2; 7 bases match TRBD1. The CDR3 runs 13 residues. After removal of 4 bases from V and 3 bases from J, the junction contained 2 bases not matched to a gene. The germline gives CDR1 LGHNA, CDR2 YNFKEQ. DNA for the CDR3: TGTGCCAGCAGCCGGGACAGAGACTATGGCTACACCTTC. It is translated as CASSRDRDYGYTF.

The chain is built from TRBV7-2 and TRBJ1-1; 7 bases agree with TRBD1. J lost 2 bases, V lost 6 bases, and 3 bases had no gene match. Germline V gives CDR1 SGHTA, CDR2 FQGNSA. This CDR3 has 13 residues. CDR3 nucleotide sequence: TGTGCCAGCAGGGGACAGCAAAACACTGAAGCTTTCTTT. This gives the protein CASRGQQNTEAFF.

The genes are TRBV28 and TRBJ2-5; D possibly corresponds to TRBD1 (5 bases). Trimming pared 5 bases from V and 5 bases from J, leaving 9 bases between. In germline, CDR1 is MDHEN, CDR2 SYDVKM. The CDR3 runs to 12 residues. As DNA, the CDR3 is TGTGCCAGCAGTAACAGGCGTGAGACCCAGTACTTC. It yields the protein CASSNRRETQYF.

This sequence joins TRBV29-1 and TRBJ2-2, with TRBD1 matching over 9 bases. The V gene end was trimmed by 2 bases and the J gene end by 7 bases; junction bases not matched to a gene: 5. The CDR3 totals 14 residues. Germline CDR1 and CDR2: SQVTM and ANQGSEA. CDR3 DNA: TGCAGCGTTGAACCACAGGGGGCGAACGGGGAGCTGTTTTTT. Translation gives CSVEPQGANGELFF.

The chain recombines TRBV5-1 with TRBJ2-1; no firm D call. The CDR3 sequence is 14 residues long. Germline loops: CDR1 SGHRS, CDR2 YFSETQ. V was shortened by 0 bases and J by 9 bases, with 13 bases between the two germline ends. CDR3 DNA: TGCGCCAGCAGCTTGGGGGCTGCAAACGGTGAGCAGTTCTTC. Protein product: CASSLGAANGEQFF.

The CDR3 spells CASSNRTGGREAKNIQYF. The DNA of the CDR3 is TGTGCCAGCAGCAACCGGACAGGGGGCAGGGAGGCCAAAAACATTCAGTACTTC. The V and J genes are TRBV28 and TRBJ2-4; 11 bases line up with TRBD1. J lost 1 base, V lost 6 bases, and 11 bases had no gene match. In germline, CDR1 is MDHEN, CDR2 SYDVKM. The CDR3 length is 18 residues.

The rearrangement joins TRBV30 to TRBJ1-4, with D unclear. The CDR3 extends over 13 amino acids. V was clipped by 3 bases and J by 5 bases, with 10 bases between them. Germline V lookup: CDR1 GTSNPN, CDR2 SVGIG (reference sequence). CDR3 DNA: TGTGCCTGGAGACAGCACAAGAATGAAAAACTGTTTTTT. It is translated as CAWRQHKNEKLFF.

For this clone: One end of the junction fails to match germline, which may point to a read error. The sample carries other DNA sequences with the same CDR3. The gene calls are TRBV6-5 and TRBJ2-2; 10 bases are shared with TRBD1. This CDR3 region has 15 residues. Germline CDR1 and CDR2: MNHEY and SVGAGI. The CDR3: CASSGPTGGTGELFF. The CDR3 nucleotides are TGTGCCAGCAGCGGACCGACAGGGGGCACCGGGGAGTTGTTTTTT.

This chain uses TRBV7-8 with TRBJ2-3; 8 nucleotides align to TRBD1. The CDR3 has 17 residues. Germline V CDR1 and CDR2: SGHVS, FQNEAQ. The junction had 8 bases not matched to a gene; V was cut back by 2 bases and J by 1 base. CDR3 bases: TGTGCCAGCAGCTTACGGACAGGGCTCTCTGGCACAGATACGCAGTATTTT. This translates into CASSLRTGLSGTDTQYF.